This paragraph covers one T cell receptor beta chain sequence. Only in-frame clones appear in the TCRdb table, and some are missing; sequencing was by immunoSEQ multiplex PCR. The profile shows 310,000 or so clones, more than 70% of them singletons. This record belongs to a study of blood T cell repertoires in COVID-19. Study as a whole: The analysed material was cDNA or gDNA that came from T cells, B-cell-depleted T cells, or PBMCs.

Germline CDR1 and CDR2: MGHDK and SYGVNS. The CDR3 contains 13 residues. The V and J ends lost 6 bases and 3 bases respectively, with 12 bases between them. The specimen was peripheral blood. This TCR was recovered from a man younger than 35 who had recovered from COVID-19. The chain has TRBV25-1 and TRBJ2-7, with D perhaps matching TRBD1 (5 bases). CDR3 protein: CASSVQGIYEQYF. In DNA, the CDR3 is TGTGCCAGCAGCGTCCAGGGAATCTACGAGCAGTACTTC.